This entry concerns a single T cell receptor (beta chain). Its antigen is still unknown. This sample is drawn from a study of T cell responses to AZD1222 COVID-19 vaccine. General study findings and limits: Nearly half of the spike-specific TCRs reportedly recognize variant regions that carry no mutations.

The assay was immunoSEQ multiplex PCR, and TCRdb's table has in-frame clones only and misses some. Among around 100,000 clones listed, 90% to 95% were seen once. J lost 2 bases, V lost 4 bases, and 3 bases had no gene match. This CDR3 has 15 amino acids. From germline, CDR1 is SGDLS and CDR2 YYNGEE. The chain is built from TRBV9 and TRBJ2-3; 11 bases are shared with TRBD2. This specimen was peripheral blood, taken on day 0 of AZD1222 vaccination. The TCR was taken from an adult in good health. CDR3: CASSPTSGTTDTQYF. The CDR3, as DNA: TGTGCCAGCAGCCCGACTAGCGGGACCACAGATACGCAGTATTTT.